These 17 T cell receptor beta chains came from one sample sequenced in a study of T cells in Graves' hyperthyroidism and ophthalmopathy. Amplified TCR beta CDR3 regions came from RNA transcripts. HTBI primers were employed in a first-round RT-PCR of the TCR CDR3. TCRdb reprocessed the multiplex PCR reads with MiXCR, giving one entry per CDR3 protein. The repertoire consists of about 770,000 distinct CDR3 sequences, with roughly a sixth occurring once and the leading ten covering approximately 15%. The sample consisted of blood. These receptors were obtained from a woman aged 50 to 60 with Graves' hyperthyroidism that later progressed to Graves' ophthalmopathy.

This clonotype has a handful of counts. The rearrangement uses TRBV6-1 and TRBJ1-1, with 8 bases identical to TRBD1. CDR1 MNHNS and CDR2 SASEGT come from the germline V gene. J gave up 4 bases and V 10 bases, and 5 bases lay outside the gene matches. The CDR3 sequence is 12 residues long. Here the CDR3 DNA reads TGTGCCACGCACAGGGGGTCCACTGAAGCTTTCTTT. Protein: CATHRGSTEAFF.

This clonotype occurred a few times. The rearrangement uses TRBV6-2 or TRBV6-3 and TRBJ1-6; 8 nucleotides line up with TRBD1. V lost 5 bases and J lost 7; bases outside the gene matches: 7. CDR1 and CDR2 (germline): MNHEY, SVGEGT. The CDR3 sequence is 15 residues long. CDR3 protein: CASSPATGENSPLHF. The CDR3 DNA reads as TGTGCCAGCAGTCCCGCGACAGGGGAGAATTCACCCCTCCACTTT.

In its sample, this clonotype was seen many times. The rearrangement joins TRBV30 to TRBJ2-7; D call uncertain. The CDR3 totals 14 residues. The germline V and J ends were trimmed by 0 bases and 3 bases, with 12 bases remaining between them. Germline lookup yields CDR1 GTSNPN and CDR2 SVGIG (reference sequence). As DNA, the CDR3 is TGTGCCTGGAGTGTAGACGTGTCCAACTACGAGCAGTACTTC. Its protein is CAWSVDVSNYEQYF.

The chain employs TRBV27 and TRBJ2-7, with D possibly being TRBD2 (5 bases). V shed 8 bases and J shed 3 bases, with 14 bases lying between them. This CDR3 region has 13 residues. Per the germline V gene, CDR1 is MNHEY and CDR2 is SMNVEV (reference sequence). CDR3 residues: CASGPPGYYEQYF. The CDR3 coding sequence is TGTGCCAGCGGCCCCCCGGGATACTACGAGCAGTACTTC.

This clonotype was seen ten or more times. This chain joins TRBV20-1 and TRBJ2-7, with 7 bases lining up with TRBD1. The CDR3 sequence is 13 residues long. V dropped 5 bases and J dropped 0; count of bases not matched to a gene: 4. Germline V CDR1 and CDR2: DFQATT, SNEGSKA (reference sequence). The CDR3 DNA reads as TGCAGTGCTTGGACAGGTTACTCCTACGAGCAGTACTTC. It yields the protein CSAWTGYSYEQYF.

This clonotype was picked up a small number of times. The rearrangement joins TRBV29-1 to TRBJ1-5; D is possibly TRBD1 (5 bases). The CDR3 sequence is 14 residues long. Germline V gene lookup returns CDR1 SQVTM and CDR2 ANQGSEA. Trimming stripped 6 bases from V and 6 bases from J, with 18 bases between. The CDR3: CSVGDSRRGQPQHF. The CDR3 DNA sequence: TGCAGCGTCGGGGACTCAAGGAGGGGTCAGCCCCAGCATTTT. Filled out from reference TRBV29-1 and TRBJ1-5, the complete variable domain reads SAVISQKPSRDICQRGTSLTIQCQVDSQVTMMFWYRQQPGQSLTLIATANQGSEATYESGFVIDKFPISRPNLTFSTLTVSNMSPEDSSIYLCSVGDSRRGQPQHFGDGTRLSIL.

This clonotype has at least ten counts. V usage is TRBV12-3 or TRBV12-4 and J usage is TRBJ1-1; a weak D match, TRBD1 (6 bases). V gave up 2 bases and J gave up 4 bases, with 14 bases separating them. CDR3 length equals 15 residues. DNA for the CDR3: TGTGCCAGCAGTTTACTCAGGGGAGGGATCACTGAAGCTTTCTTT. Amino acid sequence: CASSLLRGGITEAFF.

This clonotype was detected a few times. The CDR3 is CASSYYGPAGDSPLHF. CDR3 DNA sequence: TGTGCCAGCAGTTACTATGGTCCCGCGGGCGATTCACCCCTCCACTTT. The chain has TRBV6-5 and TRBJ1-6; D remains unclear. There are 16 residues in the CDR3. The germline CDR1 and CDR2 sequences are MNHEY and SVGAGI. V lost 1 base, J lost 8 bases, and 15 bases lay in between.

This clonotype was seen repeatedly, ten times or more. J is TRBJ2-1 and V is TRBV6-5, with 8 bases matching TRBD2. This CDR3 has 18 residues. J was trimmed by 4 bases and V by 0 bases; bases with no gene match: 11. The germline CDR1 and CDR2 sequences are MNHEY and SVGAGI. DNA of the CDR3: TGTGCCAGCAGTTACTCGAATGCGGCCAGCGGGGGATACAATGAGCAGTTCTTC. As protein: CASSYSNAASGGYNEQFF.

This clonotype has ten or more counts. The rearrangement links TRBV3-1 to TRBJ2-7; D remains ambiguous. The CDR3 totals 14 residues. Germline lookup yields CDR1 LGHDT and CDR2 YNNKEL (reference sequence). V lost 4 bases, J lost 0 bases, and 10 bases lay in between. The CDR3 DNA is TGTGCCAGCAGCCCACGTGTTAACTCCTACGAGCAGTACTTC. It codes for CASSPRVNSYEQYF.

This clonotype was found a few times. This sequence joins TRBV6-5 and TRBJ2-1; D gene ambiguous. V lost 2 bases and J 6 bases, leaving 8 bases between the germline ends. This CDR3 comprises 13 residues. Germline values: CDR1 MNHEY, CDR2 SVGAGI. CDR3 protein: CASSYQRANEQFF. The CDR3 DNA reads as TGTGCCAGCAGTTACCAGCGAGCCAATGAGCAGTTCTTC.

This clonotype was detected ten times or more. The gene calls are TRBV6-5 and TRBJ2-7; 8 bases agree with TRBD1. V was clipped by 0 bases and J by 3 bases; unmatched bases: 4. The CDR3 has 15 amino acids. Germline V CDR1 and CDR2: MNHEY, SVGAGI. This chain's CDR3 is CASSYSGTGGYEQYF. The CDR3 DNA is TGTGCCAGCAGTTACTCCGGGACAGGCGGCTACGAGCAGTACTTC.

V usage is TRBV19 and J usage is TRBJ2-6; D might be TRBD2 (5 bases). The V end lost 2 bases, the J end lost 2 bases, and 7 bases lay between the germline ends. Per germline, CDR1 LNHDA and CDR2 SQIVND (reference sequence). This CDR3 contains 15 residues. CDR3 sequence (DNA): TGTGCCAGTAGTATATCGGAGGCTGGGGCCAACGTCCTGACTTTC. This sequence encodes CASSISEAGANVLTF.

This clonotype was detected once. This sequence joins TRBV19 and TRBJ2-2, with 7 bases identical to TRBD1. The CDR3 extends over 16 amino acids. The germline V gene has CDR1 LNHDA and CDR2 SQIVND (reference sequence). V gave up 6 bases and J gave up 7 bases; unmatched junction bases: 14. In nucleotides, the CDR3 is TGTGCCAGTAGAAACAATGACAGGGTGAGAGGCGGGGAGCTGTTTTTT. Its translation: CASRNNDRVRGGELFF. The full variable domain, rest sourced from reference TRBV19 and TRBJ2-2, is DGGITQSPKYLFRKEGQNVTLSCEQNLNHDAMYWYRQDPGQGLRLIYYSQIVNDFQKGDIAEGYSVSREKKESFPLTVTSAQKNPTAFYLCASRNNDRVRGGELFFGEGSRLTVL.

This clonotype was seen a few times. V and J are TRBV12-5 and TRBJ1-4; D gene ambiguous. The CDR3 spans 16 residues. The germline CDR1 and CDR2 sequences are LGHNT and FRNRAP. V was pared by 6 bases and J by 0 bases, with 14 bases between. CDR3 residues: CASGRFGLATNEKLFF. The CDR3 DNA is TGTGCTAGTGGCCGATTTGGCTTGGCAACTAATGAAAAACTGTTTTTT. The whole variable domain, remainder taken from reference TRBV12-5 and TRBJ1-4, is DARVTQTPRHKVTEMGQEVTMRCQPILGHNTVFWYRQTMMQGLELLAYFRNRAPLDDSGMPKDRFSAEMPDATLATLKIQPSEPRDSAVYFCASGRFGLATNEKLFFGSGTQLSVL.

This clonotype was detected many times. This chain's CDR3 is CASFGGGSDSPLHF. Here the CDR3 DNA reads TGTGCCTCGTTTGGGGGGGGTAGTGATTCACCCCTCCACTTT. The gene calls are TRBV27 and TRBJ1-6, with D tentatively TRBD1 (5 bases). The length of the CDR3 is 14 residues. Germline V gives CDR1 MNHEY, CDR2 SMNVEV (reference sequence). Trimming took off 11 bases at V and 8 bases at J, with 19 bases between the two ends.

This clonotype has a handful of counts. CDR3 DNA: TGTGCCAGCAGTGAAGTTTGGACAGGGGGAGTTCAGCCCCAGCATTTT. It yields the protein CASSEVWTGGVQPQHF. V and J are TRBV6-1 and TRBJ1-5; 10 nucleotides agree with TRBD1. The germline V gene has CDR1 MNHNS and CDR2 SASEGT. After removal of 1 base from V and 6 bases from J, the junction contained 6 bases not matched to a gene. The CDR3 is 16 residues long.